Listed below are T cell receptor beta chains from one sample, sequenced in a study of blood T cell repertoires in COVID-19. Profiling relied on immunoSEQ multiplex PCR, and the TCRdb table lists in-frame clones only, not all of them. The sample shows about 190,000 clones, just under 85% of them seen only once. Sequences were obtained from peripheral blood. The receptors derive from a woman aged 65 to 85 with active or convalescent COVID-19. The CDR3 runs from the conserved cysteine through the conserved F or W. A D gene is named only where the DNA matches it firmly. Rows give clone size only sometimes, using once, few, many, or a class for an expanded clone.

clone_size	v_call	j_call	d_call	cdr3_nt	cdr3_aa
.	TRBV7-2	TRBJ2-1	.	TGTGCCAGCAGCTTAGAGCCGGTGGGAGGTGGGCAGTTCTTC	CASSLEPVGGGQFF
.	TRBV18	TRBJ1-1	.	TGTGCCAGCGGCCGGGGGGGCGCGGAGGCTTTCTTT	CASGRGGAEAFF
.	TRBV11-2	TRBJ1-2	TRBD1	TGTGCCAGCAGCCCCAACAGGGGTTCGAACTATGGCTACACCTTC	CASSPNRGSNYGYTF
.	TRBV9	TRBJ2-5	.	TGTGCCAGCAGCGTAGCCCTGGGCCAGGGGCAAGAGACCCAGTACTTC	CASSVALGQGQETQYF
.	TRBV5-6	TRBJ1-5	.	TGTGCCAGCAGCTTTTTTCAGGGATACAATCAGCCCCAGCATTTT	CASSFFQGYNQPQHF
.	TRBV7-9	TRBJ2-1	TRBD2	TGTGCCAGCACGGGACTAGCGGGAGGGTCCTACAATGAGCAGTTCTTC	CASTGLAGGSYNEQFF
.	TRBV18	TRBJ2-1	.	TGTGCCAGCTCACCACAAGGACGGGAGAACAATGAGCAGTTCTTC	CASSPQGRENNEQFF
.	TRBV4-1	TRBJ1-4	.	TGCGCCAGCGCTGACCGGAGGGAAAAACTGTTTTTT	CASADRREKLFF
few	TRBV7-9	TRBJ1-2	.	TGTGCCAGCAGACCGCCAATGGGGCAGTCCTACTATGGCTACACCTTC	CASRPPMGQSYYGYTF
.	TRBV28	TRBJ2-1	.	TGTGCCAGCACCACGGGCGTAGGACTCCTGGCGCATGAGCAGTTCTTC	CASTTGVGLLAHEQFF
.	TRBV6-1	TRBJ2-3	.	TGTGCCAGCAGTGAAAACGCGGGGACCCTAAGCACAGATACGCAGTATTTT	CASSENAGTLSTDTQYF
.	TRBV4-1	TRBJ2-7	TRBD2	TGCGCCAGCAGCCAAGGACTAGCGGATCTCTACGAGCAGTACTTC	CASSQGLADLYEQYF
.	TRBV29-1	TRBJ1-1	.	TGCAGCGTTATCAAGACGGTCACGGGCACTGAAGCTTTCTTT	CSVIKTVTGTEAFF
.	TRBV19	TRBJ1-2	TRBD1	TGTGCCAGTAACCCCTCGGACAGGGTAGACTATGGCTACACCTTC	CASNPSDRVDYGYTF
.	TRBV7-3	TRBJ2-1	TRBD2	TGTGCCAGCAGCATCCTAGCGGGACCCTACAATGAGCAGTTCTTC	CASSILAGPYNEQFF
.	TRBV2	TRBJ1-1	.	TGTGCCAGCAATAAGCTTCCGAACACTGAAGCTTTCTTT	CASNKLPNTEAFF
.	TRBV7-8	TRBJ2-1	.	TGTGCCAGCAGCCCCCCGGGAAATGAGCAGTTCTTC	CASSPPGNEQFF